These 10 T cell receptor beta chains share one sample of origin, sequenced in a study of blood T cells in healthy people across ages. Using a J-beta primer mix together with a sample-barcoded 5' primer, a second PCR was run for roughly 7 to 12 cycles. TCRdb reanalysed the 5' RACE reads using MiXCR and keeps one entry per CDR3 protein. The table shows roughly 680,000 distinct CDR3 sequences, with under 65% occurring only once. Source material: blood. These receptors all stem from a woman older than 75 in good health.

This clonotype was picked up a small number of times. V is TRBV21-1 and J is TRBJ2-7; the D call of TRBD1 is as the table states it, not checked on the DNA. TRBV21-1 is annotated as a pseudogene. The CDR3 is 17 amino acids. The DNA of the CDR3 is TGTGCCAGCAGCAAAGAAAAAAAGGGGACCACTTCTGGCGAGCAGTACTTC. Its translation is CASSKEKKGTTSGEQYF.

A word on this clonotype: Germline and junction disagree at one end, which may indicate a read error. The chain joins TRBV27 to TRBJ2-7, with D perhaps matching TRBD1 or TRBD2 (5 bases each). The CDR3 consists of 15 residues. The V gene's germline CDR1 is MNHEY and CDR2 SMNVEV (reference sequence). The CDR3 sequence is CASRLSLGAWSEQYF. The CDR3 nucleotides are TGCGCCAGCAGGTTATCTCTCGGGGCATGGAGCGAGCAGTACTTC.

In this sample, this clonotype turned up a few times. The chain is built from TRBV2 and TRBJ2-1; D is ambiguous. The CDR3 totals 10 residues. V was pared by 5 bases and J by 7 bases, with 3 bases between. Germline CDR1 reads SNHLY; CDR2 reads FYNNEI. CDR3 DNA: TGTGCCAGCAGTCAGAATGAGCAGTTCTTC. Translation: CASSQNEQFF.

With respect to this clonotype: One base away lies a much larger clone, so this may be a sequencing read error. V is TRBV28 and J is TRBJ2-5; no clear D. Trimming pared 3 bases from V and 7 bases from J, leaving 9 bases between. CDR1 is MDHEN, CDR2 SYDVKM, per germline. This CDR3 comprises 12 residues. The CDR3 loop reads CASSLKWGTQYF. The CDR3 coding sequence is TGTGCCAGCAGTTTGAAATGGGGGACCCAGTACTTC.

This clonotype was observed at least ten times. The chain links TRBV4-1 to TRBJ2-7; 7 bases align to TRBD1. Trimming removed 2 bases from V and 3 bases from J; junction bases left unmatched: 7. Germline V gene data show CDR1 as MGHRA and CDR2 as YSYEKL. This CDR3 comprises 15 residues. The CDR3 reads CASSQFLTGLYEQYF. The CDR3 region has the DNA TGCGCCAGCAGCCAATTCCTGACAGGGCTCTACGAGCAGTACTTC.

The V call is TRBV27, the J call TRBJ1-2; weak D call: TRBD1 (5 bases). Trimming left V 6 bases short and J 4 bases short, with 12 bases between. In germline, CDR1 is MNHEY, CDR2 SMNVEV (reference sequence). There are 13 residues in the CDR3. CDR3 coding DNA: TGTGCCAGCAGAAGTGGGGGAATCTATGGCTACACCTTC. Amino acids: CASRSGGIYGYTF.

The chain employs TRBV6-1 and TRBJ2-7; D is possibly TRBD2 (6 bases). The CDR3 covers 15 residues. CDR1 and CDR2 from the germline V gene are MNHNS and SASEGT. V was shortened by 0 bases and J by 3 bases, with 12 bases between the two germline ends. The CDR3 loop reads CASSEAGTGVYEQYF. The CDR3 DNA sequence: TGTGCCAGCAGTGAAGCCGGGACTGGGGTCTACGAGCAGTACTTC.

This clonotype was counted once. V and J are TRBV3-1 and TRBJ2-1; D ambiguous. Trimming removed 2 bases at V and 8 bases at J, with 4 bases between. The CDR3 has 11 residues. The germline gives CDR1 LGHDT, CDR2 YNNKEL (reference sequence). The CDR3, as DNA: TGTGCCAGCAGCCAATTCGATGAGCAGTTCTTC. It specifies CASSQFDEQFF.

For this clonotype: Mismatch with germline at one junction end may stem from a read error. This sequence joins TRBV6-6 and TRBJ2-7; D perhaps matches TRBD2 (6 bases). The CDR3 totals 15 residues. CDR1 and CDR2 (germline): MNHNY, SVGAGI (reference sequence). CDR3 protein: CVSSHRGSSSYEQYF. The CDR3 bases are TGTGTCAGCAGTCACCGGGGGAGTTCCTCCTACGAGCAGTACTTC.

The gene calls are TRBV7-2 and TRBJ2-7; a possible D gene is TRBD2 (5 bases). The ends were cut back, 2 bases at V and 7 bases at J, with 21 bases in the middle. Per germline, CDR1 SGHTA and CDR2 FQGNSA. The CDR3 sequence is 16 residues long. CDR3 loop: CASSLRTGGSYNEQYF. CDR3 sequence (DNA): TGTGCCAGCAGCTTAAGGACTGGAGGCTCCTACAATGAGCAGTACTTC.